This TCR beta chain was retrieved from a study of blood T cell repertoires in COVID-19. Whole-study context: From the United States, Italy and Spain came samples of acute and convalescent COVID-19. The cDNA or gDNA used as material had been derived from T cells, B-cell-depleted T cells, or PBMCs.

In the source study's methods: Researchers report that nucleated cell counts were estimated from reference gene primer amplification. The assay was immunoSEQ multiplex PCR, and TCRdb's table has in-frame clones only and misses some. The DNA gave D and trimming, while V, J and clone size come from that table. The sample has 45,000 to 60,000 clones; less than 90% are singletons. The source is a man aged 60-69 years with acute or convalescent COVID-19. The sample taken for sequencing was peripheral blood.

In nucleotides, the CDR3 is TGCAGCTTTTTTAGGGGTTCAGCCACTGAAGCTTTCTTT. This translates into CSFFRGSATEAFF. The genes are TRBV29-1 and TRBJ1-1, with D perhaps TRBD1 (5 bases). The CDR3 loop spans 13 amino acids. The germline V gene has CDR1 SQVTM and CDR2 ANQGSEA. Trimming cost V 8 bases and J 4 bases, with 17 bases left between them.